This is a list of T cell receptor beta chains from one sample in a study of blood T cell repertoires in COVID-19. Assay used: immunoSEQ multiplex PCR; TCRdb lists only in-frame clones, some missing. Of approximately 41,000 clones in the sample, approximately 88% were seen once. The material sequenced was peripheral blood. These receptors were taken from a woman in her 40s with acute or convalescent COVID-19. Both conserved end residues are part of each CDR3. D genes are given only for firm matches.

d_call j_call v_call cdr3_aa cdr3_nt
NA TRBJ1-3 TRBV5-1 CASSSSPNNGNTIYF TGCGCCAGCAGTTCCTCCCCTAATAATGGAAACACCATATATTTT
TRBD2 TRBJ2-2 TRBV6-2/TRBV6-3 CASSYPPLLAGGLNTGELFF TGTGCCAGCAGTTACCCCCCGCTGTTAGCGGGGGGGCTGAACACCGGGGAGCTGTTTTTT
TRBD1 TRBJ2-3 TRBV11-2 CASSLETGRTDTQYF TGTGCCAGCAGCTTAGAGACAGGGCGGACAGATACGCAGTATTTT
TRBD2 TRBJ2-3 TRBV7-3 CASSLTSGDTQYF TGTGCCAGCAGCTTGACTAGCGGAGATACGCAGTATTTT
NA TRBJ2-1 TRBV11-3 CASSLAGTSINEQFF TGTGCCAGCAGCTTAGCCGGGACTTCAATCAATGAGCAGTTCTTC
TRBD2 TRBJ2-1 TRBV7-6 CASSPDMGGTSGVNEQFF TGTGCCAGCAGCCCTGATATGGGGGGGACTAGCGGGGTTAATGAGCAGTTCTTC
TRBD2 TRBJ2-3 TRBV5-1 CASSGLAGGHTDTQYF TGCGCCAGCAGCGGCCTAGCGGGGGGACACACAGATACGCAGTATTTT
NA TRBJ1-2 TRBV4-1 CASSQDQNILYGYTF TGCGCCAGCAGCCAAGATCAGAATATCCTTTATGGCTACACCTTC
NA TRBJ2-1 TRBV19 CASQSNGAREQFF TGTGCCAGTCAAAGTAATGGGGCGAGAGAGCAGTTCTTC
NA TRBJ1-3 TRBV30 CAWRETGNTIYF TGTGCCTGGAGAGAGACTGGAAACACCATATATTTT
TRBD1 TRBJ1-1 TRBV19 CASSLRSRGKGDTEAFF TGTGCCAGTAGTCTCCGGTCCAGGGGGAAGGGCGACACTGAAGCTTTCTTT
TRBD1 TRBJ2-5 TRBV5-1 CASSLTGGSQETQYF TGCGCCAGCAGCTTGACAGGGGGTTCGCAAGAGACCCAGTACTTC
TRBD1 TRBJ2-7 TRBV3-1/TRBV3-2 CASSLGQGRYEQYF TGTGCCAGCAGCCTCGGACAGGGGAGGTACGAGCAGTACTTC
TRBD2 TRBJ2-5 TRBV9 CASSVGSGGETQYF TGTGCCAGCAGCGTAGGGTCGGGAGGGGAGACCCAGTACTTC
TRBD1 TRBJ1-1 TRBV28 CASSSDRGPSTEAFF TGTGCCAGCAGTTCGGACAGGGGGCCGAGCACTGAAGCTTTCTTT